These T cell receptor beta chains were read from a single sample in a study of T cells in Graves' hyperthyroidism and ophthalmopathy. TCRdb ran MiXCR on the multiplex PCR reads and lists one entry per CDR3 protein. The table shows around 720,000 distinct CDR3 sequences, with 30% to 40% occurring only once. Material: blood. The receptors stem from a woman aged 40 to 50 with Graves' hyperthyroidism. Both conserved end residues are part of each CDR3. Fields, in order: V gene, J gene, D gene, CDR3 protein. A D gene is named only where the DNA matches it firmly.

>TRBV29-1|TRBJ2-5|TRBD2
CSLYGTSGGRGTQYF
>TRBV12-3/TRBV12-4|TRBJ2-2|TRBD2
CASSRFGGGDTGELFF
>TRBV10-1|TRBJ2-7|.
CASSDLSYEQYF
>TRBV10-1|TRBJ1-1|.
CASSESPGQNTEAFF
>TRBV19|TRBJ2-3|.
CASSTRGASTDTQYF
>TRBV19|TRBJ1-2|TRBD1
CASQPRTGPSYGYTF
>TRBV12-3/TRBV12-4|TRBJ1-1|.
CASSLADRTEAFF
>TRBV29-1|TRBJ1-5|.
CSVEVGSGQPQHF
>TRBV24-1|TRBJ2-5|.
CATSDILTGSRETQYF
>TRBV6-6|TRBJ2-2|TRBD2
CASSYSKELAGTGELFF
>TRBV7-2|TRBJ1-3|.
CASSTSSGNTIYF
>TRBV6-6|TRBJ1-1|.
CASSLQGAQKAFF
>TRBV12-3/TRBV12-4|TRBJ1-6|.
CASSRVGSSPLHF
>TRBV20-1|TRBJ1-1|.
CSANRGALGNTEAFF
>TRBV29-1|TRBJ2-7|.
CSQPAGVHEQYF
>TRBV20-1|TRBJ1-5|.
CSARAGDDNQPQHF
>TRBV2|TRBJ2-5|.
CASSEDSQETQYF